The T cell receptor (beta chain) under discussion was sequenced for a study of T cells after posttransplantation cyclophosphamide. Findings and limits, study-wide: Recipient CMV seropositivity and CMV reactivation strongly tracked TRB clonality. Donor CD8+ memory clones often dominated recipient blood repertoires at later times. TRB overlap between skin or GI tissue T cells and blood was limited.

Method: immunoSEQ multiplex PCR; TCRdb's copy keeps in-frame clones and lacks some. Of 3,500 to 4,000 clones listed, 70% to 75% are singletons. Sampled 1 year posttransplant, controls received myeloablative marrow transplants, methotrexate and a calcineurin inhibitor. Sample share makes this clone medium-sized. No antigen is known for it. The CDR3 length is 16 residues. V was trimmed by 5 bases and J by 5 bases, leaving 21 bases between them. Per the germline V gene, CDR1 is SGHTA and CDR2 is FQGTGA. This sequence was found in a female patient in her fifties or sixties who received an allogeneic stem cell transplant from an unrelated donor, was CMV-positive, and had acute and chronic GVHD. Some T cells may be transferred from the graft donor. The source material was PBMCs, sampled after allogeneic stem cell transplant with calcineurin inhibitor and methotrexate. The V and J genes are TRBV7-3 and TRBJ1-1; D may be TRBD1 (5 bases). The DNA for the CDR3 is TGTGCCAGCAGCCCCACGGGTCCAGGGTATGGGACTGAAGCTTTCTTT. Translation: CASSPTGPGYGTEAFF.